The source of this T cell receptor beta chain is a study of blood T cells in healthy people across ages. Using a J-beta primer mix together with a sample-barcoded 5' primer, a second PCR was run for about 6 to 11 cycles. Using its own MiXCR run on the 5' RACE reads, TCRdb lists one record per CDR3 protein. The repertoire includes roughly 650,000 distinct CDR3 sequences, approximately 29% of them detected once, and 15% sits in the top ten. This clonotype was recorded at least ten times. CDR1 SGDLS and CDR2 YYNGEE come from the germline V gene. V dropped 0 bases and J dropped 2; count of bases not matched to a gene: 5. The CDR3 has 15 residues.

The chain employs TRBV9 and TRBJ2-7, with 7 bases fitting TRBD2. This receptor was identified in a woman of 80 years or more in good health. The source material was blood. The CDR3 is CASSVAGGSPYEQYF. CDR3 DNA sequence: TGTGCCAGCAGCGTAGCCGGGGGGTCTCCCTACGAGCAGTACTTC.